A selection of T cell receptor beta chains follows, all from one sample in a study of immune evolution from preneoplasia to lung adenocarcinoma. Clones were read by immunoSEQ multiplex PCR, and TCRdb kept only the in-frame ones, dropping some. Here the sample spans about 8,900 clones, roughly 79% being singletons. The sample comprised FFPE lung adenocarcinoma in situ tissue. Receptors were obtained from a person at least 80 years old with lung adenocarcinoma. Both conserved end residues are part of each CDR3. A D gene is named only where the DNA matches it firmly. Not all rows give a size; the values are once, few, many and, for expanded clones, a class.

>NA|TRBV5-6|NA
CASSMRYEGGRETQYF
>NA|TRBV10-3|NA
CAISEDPDYGYTF
>NA|TRBV5-8|TRBD2
CASSLQRGGKETQYF
>NA|TRBV7-2|TRBD1
CASSLADRGRGSEQYF
>few|TRBV14|TRBD1
CASSQMGTGAWEQYF
>few|TRBV4-2|NA
CASSQETVGYNEQFF
>NA|TRBV27|TRBD1
CASGKTDRLDGYTF
>NA|TRBV5-1|NA
CASSEGRLSYTEAFF
>NA|TRBV7-9|TRBD1
CASSRDRGIEEAFF
>NA|TRBV4-3|TRBD1
CASSQATGVTGELFF
>NA|TRBV19|NA
CASMRRGRGDQPQHF
>NA|TRBV29-1|NA
CSAMAPAKNIQYF
>NA|TRBV19|NA
CASSFGTPFYGYTF
>once|TRBV9|NA
CASSVSSIRETQYF
>NA|TRBV5-1|TRBD2
CASSRTSSEQFF
>NA|TRBV9|TRBD2
CASSVGLAANQETQYF
>few|TRBV5-1|TRBD1
CASSRQGNYDEQYF
>NA|TRBV18|NA
CASSPAGGSGNTIYF
>NA|TRBV6-5|TRBD1
CASSRTGPNEQFF
>NA|TRBV6-1|TRBD2
CASSKGLAGFNTGELFF
>NA|TRBV18|TRBD1
CASSQGQGNGYTF
>NA|TRBV7-2|TRBD2
CASSPAPRLAGGDTQYF
>NA|TRBV20-1|NA
CSANRDGYTF
>NA|TRBV4-2|NA
CASSQELDQPQHF
>NA|TRBV11-2|NA
CASSQELNTEAFF
>NA|TRBV11-2|TRBD1
CASSFPGTGNTEAFF
>NA|TRBV11-2|NA
CASSLGTLEETQYF
>NA|TRBV5-4|NA
CASSLVGMVDTEAFF
>NA|TRBV7-8|NA
CASSSTRSNEKLFF
>NA|TRBV9|NA
CASSVDLTGELFF
>few|TRBV4-2|TRBD2
CASSQEGGLAGAQTQYF
>NA|TRBV11-2|TRBD2
CASSYGTSGYNEQFF
>once|TRBV6-6|NA
CASSYRANTEAFF
>NA|TRBV7-9|TRBD2
CASNEPSGGGDEQFF
>NA|TRBV5-6|NA
CASSTGQIENYGYTF
>NA|TRBV5-4|TRBD1
CASSVGTGSWNTGELFF
>once|TRBV11-2|TRBD1
CASSLSGGFIGTEAFF
>NA|TRBV9|NA
CASSPWEGVDTEAFF
>NA|TRBV5-8|NA
CASSLSANTEAFF
>NA|TRBV7-2|NA
CASSLGRETQYF